This passage covers 30 T cell receptor beta chains from one sample sequenced in a study of T cell changes during pregnancy in multiple sclerosis. Some clones are missing from TCRdb's copy, which holds only in-frame ones; the method was immunoSEQ multiplex PCR. The repertoire holds some 87,000 clones, with just over 90% as singletons. Sample: CD4+ T cells from peripheral blood mononuclear cells, taken before pregnancy. These receptors came from a female donor with multiple sclerosis, enrolled in a pregnancy study.

The chain recombines TRBV6-4 with TRBJ1-1, with D unresolved. The CDR3 is made up of 15 amino acids. Between the trimmed V and J ends, which lost 4 bases and 4 bases, there was a span of 16 bases. CDR1 is MRHNA and CDR2 is SNTAGT in the germline V gene. The CDR3 here is CASSAQHRAGTEAFF. Written as DNA, the CDR3 is TGTGCCAGCAGTGCCCAACATAGGGCGGGCACTGAAGCTTTCTTT.

The rearrangement joins TRBV7-3 to TRBJ2-3; D is unresolved. With 1 base removed from V and 6 bases from J, the gap between germline ends came to 11 bases. Germline assignment: CDR1 SGHTA and CDR2 FQGTGA. This CDR3 has 14 residues. In nucleotides, the CDR3 is TGTGCCAGCAGCTTAATTGAGTCCCCGGATACGCAGTATTTT. The encoded protein is CASSLIESPDTQYF. The full variable domain, in which reference TRBV7-3 and TRBJ2-3 provide the parts outside the CDR3, is GAGVSQTPSNKVTEKGKYVELRCDPISGHTALYWYRQSLGQGPEFLIYFQGTGAADDSGLPNDRFFAVRPEGSVSTLKIQRTERGDSAVYLCASSLIESPDTQYFGPGTRLTVL.

J is TRBJ2-5 and V is TRBV19; D possibly corresponds to TRBD1 (7 bases). V shed 6 bases and J shed 5 bases, with 16 bases lying between them. Germline-derived CDR1 and CDR2 are LNHDA and SQIVND (reference sequence). The CDR3 is 14 amino acids. CDR3 in DNA: TGTGCCAGTAGCAGTTTGGAGGGGGCTGAGACCCAGTACTTC. It translates to CASSSLEGAETQYF. Complete variable domain (other parts from reference TRBV19 and TRBJ2-5): DGGITQSPKYLFRKEGQNVTLSCEQNLNHDAMYWYRQDPGQGLRLIYYSQIVNDFQKGDIAEGYSVSREKKESFPLTVTSAQKNPTAFYLCASSSLEGAETQYFGPGTRLLVL.

This clone was counted only a few times. The CDR3 region is CASSSVTEAFF. The CDR3 nucleotides are TGTGCCAGCAGTTCCGTCACTGAAGCTTTCTTT. The chain has TRBV6-5 and TRBJ1-1; D call uncertain. V lost 4 bases to trimming and J lost 4 bases, with 4 bases between them. This CDR3 spans 11 amino acids. The germline V gene has CDR1 MNHEY and CDR2 SVGAGI.

The rearrangement joins TRBV6-5 to TRBJ2-5; the D gene is possibly TRBD1 (6 bases). Germline CDR1 reads MNHEY; CDR2 reads SVGAGI. This CDR3 is built from 15 residues. Trimming cost V 6 bases and J 3 bases, with 17 bases left between them. The CDR3 DNA follows: TGTGCCAGCAGCCTACAGGGATGGAATAAAGAGACCCAGTACTTC. Its protein is CASSLQGWNKETQYF.

This chain links TRBV28 with TRBJ2-1; 8 bases match TRBD2. Germline-derived CDR1 and CDR2 are MDHEN and SYDVKM. The CDR3 is 23 residues long. V gave up 5 bases and J gave up 0 bases; unmatched junction bases: 27. The CDR3 DNA is TGTGCCAGCAGTACGCCAACAAGTTACGGCGGGAGGAACCAACCCACCTCCTACAATGAGCAGTTCTTC. Translated: CASSTPTSYGGRNQPTSYNEQFF. The full variable domain, completed using reference TRBV28 and TRBJ2-1, is DVKVTQSSRYLVKRTGEKVFLECVQDMDHENMFWYRQDPGLGLRLIYFSYDVKMKEKGDIPEGYSVSREKKERFSLILESASTNQTSMYLCASSTPTSYGGRNQPTSYNEQFFGPGTRLTVL.

This clone was counted once. The chain is built from TRBV5-1 and TRBJ2-2; 8 nucleotides match TRBD1. CDR1 is SGHRS, CDR2 YFSETQ, per germline. The length of the CDR3 is 15 residues. J gave up 4 bases and V 6 bases, and 8 bases lay outside the gene matches. The CDR3 DNA is TGCGCCAGCAAAGTTAGCAGGGGGCGCACCGGGGAGCTGTTTTTT. As protein: CASKVSRGRTGELFF.

V is TRBV5-1 and J is TRBJ1-2, with 9 bases fitting TRBD1. The germline CDR1 and CDR2 sequences are SGHRS and YFSETQ. This CDR3 comprises 14 residues. J gave up 5 bases and V 0 bases, and 2 bases lay outside the gene matches. CDR3 sequence reads: CASSLGDREYGYTF. The CDR3 DNA sequence: TGCGCCAGCAGCTTGGGGGACAGGGAATATGGCTACACCTTC.

The genes are TRBV5-5 and TRBJ1-3; 7 bases match TRBD1. V was clipped by 2 bases and J by 8 bases; unmatched bases: 4. Germline lookup yields CDR1 SGHKS and CDR2 YYEKEE (reference sequence). CDR3 length: 13 amino acids. CDR3: CASSFNRGDTIYF. As DNA, the CDR3 is TGTGCCAGCAGCTTTAACAGGGGAGACACCATATATTTT. Full variable domain (remainder filled in from reference TRBV5-5 and TRBJ1-3): DAGVTQSPTHLIKTRGQQVTLRCSPISGHKSVSWYQQVLGQGPQFIFQYYEKEERGRGNFPDRFSARQFPNYSSELNVNALLLGDSALYLCASSFNRGDTIYFGEGSWLTVV.

This clone was seen only once. The rearrangement links TRBV6-5 to TRBJ2-3; D unresolved. Germline V gene lookup returns CDR1 MNHEY and CDR2 SVGAGI. The CDR3 covers 14 residues. V was trimmed by 2 bases and J by 0 bases, leaving 6 bases between them. Here the CDR3 DNA reads TGTGCCAGCAGTTACCAGCGAAGCACAGATACGCAGTATTTT. Residues: CASSYQRSTDTQYF.

This clone was seen once. The genes are TRBV5-5 and TRBJ1-1, with a possible D match to TRBD1 (5 bases). This CDR3 contains 15 residues. CDR1 and CDR2 (germline): SGHKS, YYEKEE (reference sequence). The V and J ends lost 4 bases and 4 bases respectively, with 17 bases between them. The CDR3 DNA reads TGTGCCAGCAGCCCTTCCCCAGATAGGGGCACTGAAGCTTTCTTT. Residues: CASSPSPDRGTEAFF.

The rearrangement joins TRBV7-3 to TRBJ1-1; 8 positions agree with TRBD1. CDR1 and CDR2 from the germline V gene are SGHTA and FQGTGA. The CDR3 spans 12 residues. J gave up 10 bases and V 5 bases, and 6 bases lay outside the gene matches. The CDR3 DNA follows: TGTGCCAGCAGCCCCGGACAGGGAGGAGCTTTCTTT. Residues: CASSPGQGGAFF.

A single count supports this clone. This chain uses TRBV19 with TRBJ2-7; 7 nucleotides line up with TRBD1. CDR3 length: 13 amino acids. Germline V gene sequence: CDR1 LNHDA, CDR2 SQIVND (reference sequence). Germline trimming cut 6 bases from V and 4 bases from J; bases unmatched to any gene: 6. The CDR3 DNA follows: TGTGCCAGTAGGAGACAGGGAACGTACGAGCAGTACTTC. Its protein product is CASRRQGTYEQYF.

The rearrangement links TRBV5-5 to TRBJ2-5; 13 bases match TRBD2. The germline CDR1 and CDR2 sequences are SGHKS and YYEKEE (reference sequence). The junction had 7 bases not matched to a gene; V was cut back by 6 bases and J by 2 bases. This CDR3 contains 16 residues. DNA for the CDR3: TGTGCCAGCATTATTGGACTAGCGGGGGCTCAAGAGACCCAGTACTTC. Translated: CASIIGLAGAQETQYF.

The chain employs TRBV6-5 and TRBJ2-1, with D possibly TRBD2 on 5 matching bases. CDR3 length: 15 amino acids. Trimming removed 0 bases from V and 10 bases from J, with 16 bases in between. Germline V gives CDR1 MNHEY, CDR2 SVGAGI. CDR3 nucleotide sequence: TGTGCCAGCAGTTACTCGTTTGGACTCAAAAACGAGCAGTTCTTC. Its protein is CASSYSFGLKNEQFF.

The chain is built from TRBV19 and TRBJ1-5; D is possibly TRBD1 (6 bases). The CDR3 is 16 residues long. From germline, CDR1 is LNHDA and CDR2 SQIVND (reference sequence). Trimming stripped 7 bases from V and 5 bases from J, with 21 bases between. The CDR3 reads CASMVGGRGIHQPQHF. The CDR3, as DNA: TGTGCCAGTATGGTGGGCGGGAGGGGGATCCATCAGCCCCAGCATTTT.

The V gene is TRBV7-9, the J gene TRBJ1-1; 7 positions match TRBD1. The trim removed 5 bases at V and 5 bases at J, leaving 11 bases unmatched. This CDR3 is built from 15 residues. The germline V gene has CDR1 SEHNR and CDR2 FQNEAQ (reference sequence). CDR3 amino acids: CASSPIRQGETEAFF. The CDR3 DNA reads as TGTGCCAGCAGCCCAATACGACAGGGAGAGACTGAAGCTTTCTTT.

For the CDR3, the DNA is TGTGCCATCAGTGGGTCCTTTAAAACAGCCTCCTATAATTCACCCCTCCACTTT. Its translation: CAISGSFKTASYNSPLHF. V usage is TRBV10-3 and J usage is TRBJ1-6; D is uncertain. The germline V and J ends were trimmed by 4 bases and 0 bases, with 16 bases remaining between them. This CDR3 is built from 18 residues. Germline V CDR1 and CDR2: ENHRY, SYGVKD.

The J gene is TRBJ2-3, the V gene TRBV25-1; a possible D gene is TRBD2 (5 bases). Germline values: CDR1 MGHDK, CDR2 SYGVNS. The CDR3 is 13 amino acids. Trimming pared 1 base from V and 8 bases from J, leaving 10 bases between. CDR3: CASSESGLGTQYF. DNA for the CDR3: TGTGCCAGCAGTGAATCGGGGTTGGGTACGCAGTATTTT. Drawing the rest from reference TRBV25-1 and TRBJ2-3, the complete variable domain is EADIYQTPRYLVIGTGKKITLECSQTMGHDKMYWYQQDPGMELHLIHYSYGVNSTEKGDLSSESTVSRIRTEHFPLTLESARPSHTSQYLCASSESGLGTQYFGPGTRLTVL.

CDR3 sequence reads: CASSVLRGKREKLFF. The CDR3 DNA reads as TGTGCCAGTAGTGTGCTCAGGGGAAAGAGGGAAAAACTGTTTTTT. The rearrangement uses TRBV19 and TRBJ1-4; tentatively, D is TRBD1 (6 bases). V gave up 5 bases and J gave up 8 bases, with 18 bases separating them. The CDR3 loop spans 15 amino acids. CDR1 is LNHDA and CDR2 is SQIVND in the germline V gene (reference sequence).

The rearrangement links TRBV27 to TRBJ1-5; no firm D call. This CDR3 has 16 amino acids. V gave up 8 bases and J gave up 0 bases, with 17 bases separating them. Germline CDR1 reads MNHEY; CDR2 reads SMNVEV (reference sequence). In nucleotides, the CDR3 is TGTGCCAGCGGCCCGGCGACACATTATAGCAATCAGCCCCAGCATTTT. This translates into CASGPATHYSNQPQHF.

The V and J genes are TRBV29-1 and TRBJ2-7; tentative D call: TRBD2 (5 bases). Germline V gene sequence: CDR1 SQVTM, CDR2 ANQGSEA. The CDR3 consists of 14 residues. Trimming pared 2 bases from V and 3 bases from J, leaving 14 bases between. The CDR3 nucleotides read TGCAGCGTTGAATTAGGGAGTCCCTACTACGAGCAGTACTTC. This gives the protein CSVELGSPYYEQYF.

The CDR3 DNA reads TGTGCCAGCAGTTTGGGGCGGACCGGCGGTCTGGATTCCCCGGAGGGCTACACCTTC. It specifies CASSLGRTGGLDSPEGYTF. The chain carries TRBV28 and TRBJ1-2; the D gene is possibly TRBD1 (5 bases). This CDR3 has 19 amino acids. CDR1 and CDR2 (germline): MDHEN, SYDVKM. Trimming took off 3 bases at V and 8 bases at J, with 31 bases between the two ends.

V and J are TRBV5-4 and TRBJ2-2, with a possible D match to TRBD1 (5 bases). Trimming removed 4 bases from V and 3 bases from J, with 16 bases in between. This CDR3 is 16 amino acids long. CDR1 and CDR2 (germline): SGHNT, YYREEE (reference sequence). The CDR3 bases are TGTGCCAGCAGCATACAGGTCGGCGTGGACACCGGGGAGCTGTTTTTT. Residues: CASSIQVGVDTGELFF.

The rearrangement uses TRBV14 and TRBJ1-1, with 8 positions matching TRBD1. CDR1 and CDR2 (germline): SGHDN, FVKESK. The CDR3 extends over 14 amino acids. With V trimmed by 3 bases and J by 11 bases, 11 bases remained unmatched. The CDR3 DNA follows: TGTGCCAGCAGCCAGAGAGACAGGGGTGGATTCGCTTTCTTT. Residues: CASSQRDRGGFAFF.

The J gene is TRBJ1-2, the V gene TRBV2, with 9 bases identical to TRBD1. With 6 bases clipped from V and 7 bases from J, the junction kept 9 bases outside the gene matches. Germline CDR1 is SNHLY and CDR2 is FYNNEI. This CDR3 spans 14 amino acids. The CDR3 protein is CASRGTGIILGYTF. The CDR3 bases are TGTGCCAGCAGAGGGACAGGGATTATCCTTGGCTACACCTTC.

The V and J genes are TRBV4-1 and TRBJ2-1; TRBD2 agrees at 11 bases. The J segment lost 0 bases and the V segment lost 4 bases, leaving 5 bases of the junction unmatched. This CDR3 spans 17 amino acids. In germline, CDR1 is MGHRA, CDR2 YSYEKL. This chain's CDR3 is CASSRRLAGTSYNEQFF. DNA of the CDR3: TGCGCCAGCAGCCGACGACTAGCGGGGACCTCCTACAATGAGCAGTTCTTC.

The gene calls are TRBV7-3 and TRBJ1-1, with no clear D. Per the germline V gene, CDR1 is SGHTA and CDR2 is FQGTGA. CDR3 size: 12 residues. V shed 4 bases and J shed 2 bases, with 5 bases lying between them. The CDR3 region has the DNA TGTGCCAGCAGCTCTCCTAACACTGAAGCTTTCTTT. This sequence encodes CASSSPNTEAFF.

In its sample, this clone was seen once. The chain has TRBV6-1 and TRBJ2-1, with D tentatively TRBD1 (6 bases). V lost 7 bases to trimming and J lost 2 bases, with 12 bases between them. The CDR3 sequence is 14 residues long. CDR1 is MNHNS and CDR2 is SASEGT in the germline V gene. This chain's CDR3 is CASILRGAYNEQFF. The DNA of the CDR3 is TGTGCCAGCATCCTCAGGGGAGCCTACAATGAGCAGTTCTTC.

This clone was found once. The chain couples TRBV9 to TRBJ2-7, with 9 bases fitting TRBD2. Germline V gene sequence: CDR1 SGDLS, CDR2 YYNGEE. The CDR3 totals 14 residues. Germline trimming cut 0 bases from V and 4 bases from J; bases unmatched to any gene: 2. The CDR3 DNA reads TGTGCCAGCAGCGTAGGCGGGAGGGGGTACGAGCAGTACTTC. Protein: CASSVGGRGYEQYF.